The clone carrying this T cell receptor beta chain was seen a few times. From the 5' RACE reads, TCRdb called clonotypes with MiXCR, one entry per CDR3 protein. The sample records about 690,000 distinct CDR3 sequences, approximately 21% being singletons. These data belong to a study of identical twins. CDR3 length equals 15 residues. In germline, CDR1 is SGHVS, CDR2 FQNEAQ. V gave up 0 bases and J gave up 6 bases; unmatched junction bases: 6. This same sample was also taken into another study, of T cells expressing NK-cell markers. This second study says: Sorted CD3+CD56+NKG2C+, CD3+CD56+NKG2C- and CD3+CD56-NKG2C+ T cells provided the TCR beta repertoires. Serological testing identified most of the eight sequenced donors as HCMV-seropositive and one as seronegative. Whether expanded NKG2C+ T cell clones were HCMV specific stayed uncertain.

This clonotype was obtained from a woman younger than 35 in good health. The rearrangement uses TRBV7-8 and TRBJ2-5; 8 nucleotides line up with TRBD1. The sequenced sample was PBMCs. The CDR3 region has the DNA TGTGCCAGCAGCTTAGCTAGGACAGGGAGGCAGACCCAGTACTTC. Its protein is CASSLARTGRQTQYF.